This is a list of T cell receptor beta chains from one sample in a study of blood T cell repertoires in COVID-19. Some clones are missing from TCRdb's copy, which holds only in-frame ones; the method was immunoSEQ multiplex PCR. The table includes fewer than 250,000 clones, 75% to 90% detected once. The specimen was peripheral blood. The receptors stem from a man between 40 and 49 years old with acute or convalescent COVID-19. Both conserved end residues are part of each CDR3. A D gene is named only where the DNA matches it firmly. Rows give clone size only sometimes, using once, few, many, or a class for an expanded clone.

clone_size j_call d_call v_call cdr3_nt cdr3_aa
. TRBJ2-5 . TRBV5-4 TGTGCCAGCAGCTACCTAGTGGAGGGAGAGACCCAGTACTTC CASSYLVEGETQYF
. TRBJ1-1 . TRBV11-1 TGTGCCAGCAGCCATGGACAGAGGAGAGCTGAAGCTTTCTTT CASSHGQRRAEAFF
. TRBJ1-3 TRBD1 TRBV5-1 TGCGCCAGCAGCTTGGCGGCAGGGGGAGGCTCTGGAAACACCATATATTTT CASSLAAGGGSGNTIYF
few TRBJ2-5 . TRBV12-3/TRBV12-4 TGTGCCAGCAGTTTCCAGATCCAAGAGACCCAGTACTTC CASSFQIQETQYF
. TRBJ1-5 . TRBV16 TGTGCCAGCAGCCGGACAGCTGCTAATCAGCCCCAGCATTTT CASSRTAANQPQHF
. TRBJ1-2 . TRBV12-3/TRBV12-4 TGTGCCAGCAGTTTACGAGGGAGAGGCTACACCTTC CASSLRGRGYTF
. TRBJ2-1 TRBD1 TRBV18 TGTGCCAGCTCACTCGACAGGGGTCGGTTCTTC CASSLDRGRFF
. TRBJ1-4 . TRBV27 TGTGCCAGCAGTTCCCTCGGCCAGGAATGGGCCCTTAATGAAAAACTGTTTTTT CASSSLGQEWALNEKLFF
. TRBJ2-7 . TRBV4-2 TGTGCCAGCAGCCAAGAACGGTTAAGGAGCTACGAGCAGTACTTC CASSQERLRSYEQYF
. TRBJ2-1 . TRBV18 TGTGCCAGCACCCGTGCAGGGGACGGTGAGCAGTTCTTC CASTRAGDGEQFF
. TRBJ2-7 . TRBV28 TGTGCCAGCAGCCTTGACAGTCCCTACGAGCAGTACTTC CASSLDSPYEQYF
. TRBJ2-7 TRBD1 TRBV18 TGTGCCAGCTCCGGTCAGGGGGTCTCCTACGAGCAGTACTTC CASSGQGVSYEQYF
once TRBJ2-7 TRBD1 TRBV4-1 TGCGCCAGCAGCCACCCTGGTGAGCAGGGGGACGAGCAGTACTTC CASSHPGEQGDEQYF
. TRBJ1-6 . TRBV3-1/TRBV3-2 TGTGCCAGCAGCCCGAGGATTGGTCCCTATAATTCACCCCTCCACTTT CASSPRIGPYNSPLHF
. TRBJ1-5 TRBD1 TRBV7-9 TGTGCCAGCAGTCCAGGGGGCGAGTTAGAGTGGGGTGATCAGCCCCAGCATTTT CASSPGGELEWGDQPQHF
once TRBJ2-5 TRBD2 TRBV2 TGTGCCAGCACAAGCGGGGCGTACCAAGAGACCCAGTACTTC CASTSGAYQETQYF
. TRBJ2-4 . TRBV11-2 TGTGCCAGCAGCTCCGTGGACGGTGGAGGAGCCAAAAACATTCAGTACTTC CASSSVDGGGAKNIQYF
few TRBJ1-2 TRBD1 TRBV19 TGTGCCAGTACCGAGGGACAGCGACTCAACAACTATGGCTACACCTTC CASTEGQRLNNYGYTF